This T cell receptor (beta chain) was recovered during a study of T cells after yellow fever vaccination (dated by TCRdb to between 2018 and 2021). With regard to the full study: The SMART-Seq v4 Ultra Low Input RNA kit was used to prepare libraries from fractions with low cell numbers. The cohort comprised two healthy male donors, one aged 18 to 29 and one aged 30 to 39 years. To follow T-cell clones before and after primary and booster YFV17D yellow fever vaccination, bulk TCR alpha and beta repertoires were sequenced over time. Blood was drawn at multiple timepoints before and after primary and secondary immunization, with bulk PBMC replicates and cell subsets isolated. What the authors observed across the whole study: After the booster, most of the clones that had expanded following primary vaccination were detected again (96% of CD4 and roughly nine tenths of CD8), which suggests that memory was broadly maintained. A small fraction of clonotypes appeared in both the CD4 and CD8 compartments, likely as a result of convergent recombination. Because only two donors were included in the study, the extent to which the findings can be generalized is limited. The secondary T-cell response was weaker than the primary response but faster, peaking on day 5 instead of day 15. Computational filtering was required because FACS-sorted repertoires could contain abundant contaminating clonotypes from the bulk population.

Taken from cysteine to phenylalanine, the CDR3 has 15 residues. CDR3 DNA is the only sequence kept; it has 45 bases, read in frame from the first base. V and J lose 4 bases and 4 bases, and a span of 17 bases separates them. Reading the germline V gene gives CDR1 SGHRS and CDR2 YFSETQ. There are many counts of this clonotype. No antigen is known for it. Per-base qualities were not stored, and no clone one base away is much larger. Explained via the paper, the treatment or condition label denotes: live attenuated yellow fever vaccine strain. At every blood-draw timepoint, two biological replicates of bulk PBMCs were collected. A standard Ficoll-Paque protocol was used to isolate PBMCs from peripheral blood. TriZol was used to extract RNA from bulk PBMCs, from CD4 and CD8 fractions, and from dextramer-positive and dextramer-negative fractions. Instrument used: Illumina NovaSeq 6000. TCR cDNA was synthesized by 5'RACE template switching, through which a universal primer site and unique molecular identifiers were introduced. Priming of cDNA synthesis was performed from both the TCR alpha and TCR beta constant segments. Two PCR steps were used to amplify libraries, with sample barcodes and sequencing adapters being added in the second step. Libraries were sequenced on Illumina HiSeq 2500 (2x100 bp) or NovaSeq (2x150 bp). Regarding the original processing steps: Demultiplexing of reads and collapsing into UMI consensus sequences were performed with MIGEC, and V(D)J alignment was carried out with MiXCR. Clonotypes responding to the vaccine were identified with edgeR on replicate PBMC samples, with the criteria of FDR below 0.01 and a log2 fold change above 5 up to day 15. Each bulk clonotype received a CD4 or CD8 identity based on whether the sequenced CD4 or CD8 repertoire contained that clonotype at higher abundance. Using fastp at Q25 and MiXCR, TCRdb reprocessed the public reads and kept productive beta chains. Each entry merges the rows of one CDR3 protein and shows their most common DNA and genes. What appears here as the V and J calls and clone size reflects TCRdb's work, not the paper's. The sample has roughly 350,000 distinct CDR3 sequences on record, 4.1% of them singletons. The leading ten clones occupy roughly 25% of the sample.

The sequence came from a man younger than 35 who received the YFV17D yellow fever vaccine. In this chain, TRBV5-1 is recombined with TRBJ1-1, with TRBD1 tentatively as D gene (6 bases match). Sequenced here: PBMCs, sampled 5 days after the yellow fever booster vaccination. The CDR3 in this case is CASSRDGGLSTEAFF. Here is the DNA: TGCGCCAGCAGCCGAGACGGGGGGCTGAGCACTGAAGCTTTCTTT.